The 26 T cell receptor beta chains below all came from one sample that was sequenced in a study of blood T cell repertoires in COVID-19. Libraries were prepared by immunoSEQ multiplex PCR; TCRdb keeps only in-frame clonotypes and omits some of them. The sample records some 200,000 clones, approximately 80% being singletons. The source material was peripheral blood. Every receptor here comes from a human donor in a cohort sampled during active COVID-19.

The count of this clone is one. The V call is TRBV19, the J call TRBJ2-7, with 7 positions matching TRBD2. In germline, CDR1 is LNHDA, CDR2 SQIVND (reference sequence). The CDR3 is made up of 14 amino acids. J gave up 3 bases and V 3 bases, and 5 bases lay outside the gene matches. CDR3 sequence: CASSMGLSLYEQYF. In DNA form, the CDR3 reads TGTGCCAGTAGTATGGGACTATCCCTCTACGAGCAGTACTTC.

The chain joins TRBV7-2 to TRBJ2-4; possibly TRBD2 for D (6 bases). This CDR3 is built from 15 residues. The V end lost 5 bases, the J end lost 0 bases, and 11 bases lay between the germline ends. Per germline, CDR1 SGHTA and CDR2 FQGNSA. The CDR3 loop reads CASSPGVLAKNIQYF. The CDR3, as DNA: TGTGCCAGCAGCCCGGGGGTGCTAGCCAAAAACATTCAGTACTTC. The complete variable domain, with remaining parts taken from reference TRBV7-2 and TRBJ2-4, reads GAGVSQSPSNKVTEKGKDVELRCDPISGHTALYWYRQSLGQGLEFLIYFQGNSAPDKSGLPSDRFSAERTGGSVSTLTIQRTQQEDSAVYLCASSPGVLAKNIQYFGAGTRLSVL.

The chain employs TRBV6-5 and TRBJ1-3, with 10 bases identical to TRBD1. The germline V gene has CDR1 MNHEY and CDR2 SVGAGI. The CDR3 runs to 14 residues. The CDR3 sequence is CASQRDRGGNTIYF. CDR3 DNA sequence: TGTGCTAGTCAGCGGGACAGGGGAGGAAACACCATATATTTT.

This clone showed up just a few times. The chain's CDR3 is CAISRDRGQPQHF. CDR3 sequence (DNA): TGTGCCATCTCGCGGGACAGGGGACAGCCCCAGCATTTT. The chain recombines TRBV19 with TRBJ1-5, with 10 bases identical to TRBD1. The CDR3 consists of 13 residues. Trimming cost V 10 bases and J 7 bases; bases outside gene matches: 7. Per the germline V gene, CDR1 is LNHDA and CDR2 is SQIVND (reference sequence).

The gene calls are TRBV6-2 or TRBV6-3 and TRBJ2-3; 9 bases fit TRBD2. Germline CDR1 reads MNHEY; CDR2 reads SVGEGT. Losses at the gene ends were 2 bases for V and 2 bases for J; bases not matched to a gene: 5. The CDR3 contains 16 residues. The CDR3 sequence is CASSYRLAGYTDTQYF. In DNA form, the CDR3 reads TGTGCCAGCAGTTACAGGCTAGCGGGATACACAGATACGCAGTATTTT.

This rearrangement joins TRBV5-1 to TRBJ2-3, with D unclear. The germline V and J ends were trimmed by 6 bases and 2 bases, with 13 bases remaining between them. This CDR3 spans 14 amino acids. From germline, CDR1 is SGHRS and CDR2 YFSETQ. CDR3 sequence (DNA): TGCGCCAGCATGCAGGATGACAACACAGATACGCAGTATTTT. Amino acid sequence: CASMQDDNTDTQYF.

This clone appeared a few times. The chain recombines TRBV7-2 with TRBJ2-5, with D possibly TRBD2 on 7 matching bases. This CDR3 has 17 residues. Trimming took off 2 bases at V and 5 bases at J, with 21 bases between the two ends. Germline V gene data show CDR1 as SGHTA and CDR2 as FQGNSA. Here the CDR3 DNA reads TGTGCCAGCAGCTTATTGGCGGGGGCCGAAAGGGGGGAGACCCAGTACTTC. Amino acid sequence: CASSLLAGAERGETQYF. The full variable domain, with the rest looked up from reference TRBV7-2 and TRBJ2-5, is GAGVSQSPSNKVTEKGKDVELRCDPISGHTALYWYRQSLGQGLEFLIYFQGNSAPDKSGLPSDRFSAERTGGSVSTLTIQRTQQEDSAVYLCASSLLAGAERGETQYFGPGTRLLVL.

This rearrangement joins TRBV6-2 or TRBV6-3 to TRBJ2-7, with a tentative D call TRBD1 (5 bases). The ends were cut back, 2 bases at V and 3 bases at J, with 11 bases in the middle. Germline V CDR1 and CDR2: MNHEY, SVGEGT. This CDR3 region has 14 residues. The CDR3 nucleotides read TGTGCCAGCAGTTACGTGGGGCCCAGCTACGAGCAGTACTTC. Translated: CASSYVGPSYEQYF.

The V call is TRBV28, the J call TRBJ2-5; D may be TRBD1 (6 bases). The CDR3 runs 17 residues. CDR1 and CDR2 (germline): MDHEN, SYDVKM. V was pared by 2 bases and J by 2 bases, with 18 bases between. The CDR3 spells CASSLGGGTHLQETQYF. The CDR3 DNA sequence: TGTGCCAGCAGTTTAGGGGGCGGAACACACCTACAAGAGACCCAGTACTTC.

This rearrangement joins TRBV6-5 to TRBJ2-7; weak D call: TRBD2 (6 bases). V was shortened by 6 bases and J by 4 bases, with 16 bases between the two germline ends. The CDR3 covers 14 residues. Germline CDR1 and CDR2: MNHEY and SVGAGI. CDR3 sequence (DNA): TGTGCCAGCAGCTACCTTGGAGGGAGGTACGAGCAGTACTTC. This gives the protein CASSYLGGRYEQYF.

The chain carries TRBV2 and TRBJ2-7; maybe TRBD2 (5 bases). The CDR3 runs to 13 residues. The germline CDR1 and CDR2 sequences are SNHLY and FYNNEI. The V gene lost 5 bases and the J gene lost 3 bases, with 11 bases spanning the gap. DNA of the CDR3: TGTGCCAGCAGTCATCCTAGCTACTACGAGCAGTACTTC. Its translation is CASSHPSYYEQYF. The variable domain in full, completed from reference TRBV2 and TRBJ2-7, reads EPEVTQTPSHQVTQMGQEVILRCVPISNHLYFYWYRQILGQKVEFLVSFYNNEISEKSEIFDDQFSVERPDGSNFTLKIRSTKLEDSAMYFCASSHPSYYEQYFGPGTRLTVT.

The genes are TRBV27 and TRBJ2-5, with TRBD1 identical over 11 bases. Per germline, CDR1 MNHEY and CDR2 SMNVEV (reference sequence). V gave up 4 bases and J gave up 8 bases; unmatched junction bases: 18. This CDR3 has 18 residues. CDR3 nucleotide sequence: TGTGCCAGCAGTTGGGCCCCTCCGGGACAGGGGGTTGTGTACACCCAGTACTTC. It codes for CASSWAPPGQGVVYTQYF.

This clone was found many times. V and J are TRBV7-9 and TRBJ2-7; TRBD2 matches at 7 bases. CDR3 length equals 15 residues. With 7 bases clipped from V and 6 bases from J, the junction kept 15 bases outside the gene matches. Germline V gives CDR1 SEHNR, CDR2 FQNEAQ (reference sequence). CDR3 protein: CASIQAGQGGSEQYF. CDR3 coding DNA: TGTGCCAGCATCCAGGCAGGGCAGGGAGGGTCCGAGCAGTACTTC.

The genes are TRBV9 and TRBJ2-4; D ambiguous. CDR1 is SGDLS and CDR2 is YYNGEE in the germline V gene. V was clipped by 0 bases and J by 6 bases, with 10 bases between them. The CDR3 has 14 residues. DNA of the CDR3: TGTGCCAGCAGCGTAGGCAGGCAAGGAAACATTCAGTACTTC. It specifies CASSVGRQGNIQYF.

The CDR3 bases are TGTGCCAGCAGCCCGACCTACGGGGGCTACACCTTC. Protein sequence: CASSPTYGGYTF. The chain couples TRBV7-8 to TRBJ1-2; D unclear. V was trimmed by 5 bases and J by 8 bases, leaving 12 bases between them. Germline V lookup: CDR1 SGHVS, CDR2 FQNEAQ. The CDR3 spans 12 residues.

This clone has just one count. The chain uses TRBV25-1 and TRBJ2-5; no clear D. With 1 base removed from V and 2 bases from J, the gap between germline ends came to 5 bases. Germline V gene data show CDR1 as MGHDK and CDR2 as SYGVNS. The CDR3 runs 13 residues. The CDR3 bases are TGTGCCAGCAGTGAATGGCAGCAAGAGACCCAGTACTTC. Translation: CASSEWQQETQYF.

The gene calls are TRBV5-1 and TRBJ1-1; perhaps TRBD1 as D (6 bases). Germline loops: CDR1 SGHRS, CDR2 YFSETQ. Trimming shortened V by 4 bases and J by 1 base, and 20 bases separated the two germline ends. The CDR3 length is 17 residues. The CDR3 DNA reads TGCGCCAGCAGCCGGGACAATACGAACCTAAAGAACACTGAAGCTTTCTTT. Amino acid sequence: CASSRDNTNLKNTEAFF.

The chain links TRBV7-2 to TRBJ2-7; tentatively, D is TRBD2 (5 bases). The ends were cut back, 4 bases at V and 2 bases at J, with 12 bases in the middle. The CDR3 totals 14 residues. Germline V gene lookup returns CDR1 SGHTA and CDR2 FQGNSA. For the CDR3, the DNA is TGTGCCAGCAGCTCCCGTAATAGCGCCTACGAGCAGTACTTC. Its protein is CASSSRNSAYEQYF.

CDR3 DNA sequence: TGTGCCACCAGTGATACCGGGACAGGGCCCGGAGATACGCAGTATTTT. It yields the protein CATSDTGTGPGDTQYF. The chain uses TRBV24-1 and TRBJ2-3, with 9 nucleotides matching TRBD1. The length of the CDR3 is 16 residues. Germline V gene lookup returns CDR1 KGHDR and CDR2 SFDVKD. V gave up 3 bases and J gave up 5 bases; unmatched junction bases: 8.

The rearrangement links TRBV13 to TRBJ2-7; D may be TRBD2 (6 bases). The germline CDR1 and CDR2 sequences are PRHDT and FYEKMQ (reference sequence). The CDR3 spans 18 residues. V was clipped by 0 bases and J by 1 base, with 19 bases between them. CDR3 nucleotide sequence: TGTGCCAGCAGCTTAGGGCTAATGTGGGCGGGACGATCCTACGAGCAGTACTTC. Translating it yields CASSLGLMWAGRSYEQYF. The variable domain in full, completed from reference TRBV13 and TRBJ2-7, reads AAGVIQSPRHLIKEKRETATLKCYPIPRHDTVYWYQQGPGQDPQFLISFYEKMQSDKGSIPDRFSAQQFSDYHSELNMSSLELGDSALYFCASSLGLMWAGRSYEQYFGPGTRLTVT.

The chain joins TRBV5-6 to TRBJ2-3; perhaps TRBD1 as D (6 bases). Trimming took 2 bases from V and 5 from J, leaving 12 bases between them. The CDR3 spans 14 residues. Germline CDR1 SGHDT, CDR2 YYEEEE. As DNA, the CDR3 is TGTGCCAGCAGCTTCGGACAGAAGCAAGATACGCAGTATTTT. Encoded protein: CASSFGQKQDTQYF.

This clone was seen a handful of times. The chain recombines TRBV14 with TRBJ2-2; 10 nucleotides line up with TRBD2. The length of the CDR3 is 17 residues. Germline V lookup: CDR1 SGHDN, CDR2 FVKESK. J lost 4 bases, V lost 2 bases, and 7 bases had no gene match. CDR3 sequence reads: CASSQRLAGVITGELFF. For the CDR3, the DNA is TGTGCCAGCAGCCAACGCCTAGCGGGGGTTATCACCGGGGAGCTGTTTTTT.

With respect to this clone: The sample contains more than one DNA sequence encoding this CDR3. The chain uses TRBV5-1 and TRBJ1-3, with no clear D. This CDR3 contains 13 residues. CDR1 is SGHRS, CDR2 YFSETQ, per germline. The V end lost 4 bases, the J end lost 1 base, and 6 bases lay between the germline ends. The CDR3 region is CASSPSSGNTIYF. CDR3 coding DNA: TGCGCCAGCAGCCCCAGTTCTGGAAACACCATATATTTT.

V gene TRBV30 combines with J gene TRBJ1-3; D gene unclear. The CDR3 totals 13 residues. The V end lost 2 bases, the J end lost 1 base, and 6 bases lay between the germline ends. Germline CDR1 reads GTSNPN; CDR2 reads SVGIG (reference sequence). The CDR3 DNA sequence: TGTGCCTGGAGTCGCGGATCTGGAAACACCATATATTTT. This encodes CAWSRGSGNTIYF.

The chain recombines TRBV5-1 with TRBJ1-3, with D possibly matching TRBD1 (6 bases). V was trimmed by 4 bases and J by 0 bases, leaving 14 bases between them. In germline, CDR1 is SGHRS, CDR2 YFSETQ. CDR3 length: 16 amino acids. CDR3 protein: CASSVRGQSSGNTIYF. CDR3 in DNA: TGCGCCAGCAGCGTCCGGGGACAAAGCTCTGGAAACACCATATATTTT.

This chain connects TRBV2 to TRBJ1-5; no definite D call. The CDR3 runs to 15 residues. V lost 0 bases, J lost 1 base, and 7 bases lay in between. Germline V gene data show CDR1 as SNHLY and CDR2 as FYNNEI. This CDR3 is CASSEARISNQPQHF. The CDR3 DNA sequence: TGTGCCAGCAGTGAAGCGCGAATCAGCAATCAGCCCCAGCATTTT.